This entry lists 14 T cell receptor beta chains sequenced from one sample in a study of cytomegalovirus exposure and HLA in healthy donors. The study ran its PCR with 60 Vbeta and 13 Jbeta primers. Profiling relied on immunoSEQ multiplex PCR, and the TCRdb table lists in-frame clones only, not all of them. The top ten clones hold around 10% of a sample with 70,000 or so clones, about 74% of them seen once. Sequenced: PBMCs. The receptor source for this set is a woman in her sixties in good health and CMV-seropositive.

This rearrangement joins TRBV19 to TRBJ2-2; no reliable D call. Germline V gene sequence: CDR1 LNHDA, CDR2 SQIVND (reference sequence). V was trimmed by 3 bases and J by 1 base, leaving 6 bases between them. The CDR3 consists of 14 residues. The CDR3 DNA is TGTGCCAGTAGTATTCTGAGGAACACCGGGGAGCTGTTTTTT. It codes for CASSILRNTGELFF. Supplemented by reference TRBV19 and TRBJ2-2, the full variable domain reads DGGITQSPKYLFRKEGQNVTLSCEQNLNHDAMYWYRQDPGQGLRLIYYSQIVNDFQKGDIAEGYSVSREKKESFPLTVTSAQKNPTAFYLCASSILRNTGELFFGEGSRLTVL.

V and J are TRBV30 and TRBJ1-3; TRBD1 aligns across 9 bases. Germline CDR1 and CDR2: GTSNPN and SVGIG (reference sequence). The J segment lost 0 bases and the V segment lost 2 bases, leaving 8 bases of the junction unmatched. The CDR3 runs to 17 residues. CDR3 in DNA: TGTGCCTGGAGTATACCGGGACAGGGATTCTCTGGAAACACCATATATTTT. Residues: CAWSIPGQGFSGNTIYF.

A single count supports this clone. This sequence joins TRBV6-1 and TRBJ2-3; TRBD1 agrees at 11 bases. CDR1 and CDR2 from the germline V gene are MNHNS and SASEGT. V lost 4 bases, J lost 4 bases, and 4 bases stayed unmatched. The CDR3 runs to 15 residues. CDR3 region: CASSVPGQGADTQYF. CDR3 DNA sequence: TGTGCCAGCAGTGTACCGGGACAGGGGGCAGATACGCAGTATTTT.

The CDR3 region has the DNA TGTGCCAGCAGTTGGGGGGTCCGTAATGAAAAACTGTTTTTT. This gives the protein CASSWGVRNEKLFF. The chain combines TRBV6-5 with TRBJ1-4, with D perhaps TRBD1 (5 bases). The germline gives CDR1 MNHEY, CDR2 SVGAGI. This CDR3 has 14 amino acids. V lost 4 bases and J 4 bases, leaving 10 bases between the germline ends.

This sequence joins TRBV28 and TRBJ1-5; D remains ambiguous. The CDR3 sequence is 14 residues long. Trimming left V 6 bases short and J 11 bases short, with 20 bases between. Germline V gives CDR1 MDHEN, CDR2 SYDVKM. DNA for the CDR3: TGTGCCAGCAGCCCGGGATTCAAACGGGAGGCCCAGCATTTT. It encodes CASSPGFKREAQHF.

The chain recombines TRBV18 with TRBJ1-1, with 9 bases lining up with TRBD1. Germline V CDR1 and CDR2: KGHSH, LQKENI. The CDR3 length is 14 residues. Germline trimming cut 5 bases from V and 4 bases from J; bases unmatched to any gene: 5. The CDR3 loop is CASSAGTGSTEAFF. In nucleotides, the CDR3 is TGTGCCAGCTCAGCTGGGACAGGGAGCACTGAAGCTTTCTTT.

The chain recombines TRBV5-1 with TRBJ2-6; D is uncertain. CDR1 SGHRS and CDR2 YFSETQ come from the germline V gene. With 1 base removed from V and 2 bases from J, the gap between germline ends came to 4 bases. CDR3 length: 14 residues. This CDR3 reads CASSLTAGANVLTF. CDR3 sequence (DNA): TGCGCCAGCAGCTTGACAGCTGGGGCCAACGTCCTGACTTTC.

Here the CDR3 DNA reads TGTGCCAGCAGCTGGGGGGGATTCAATCAGCCCCAGCATTTT. Residues: CASSWGGFNQPQHF. The rearrangement links TRBV5-8 to TRBJ1-5; tentative D call: TRBD1 (5 bases). The germline gives CDR1 SGHTS, CDR2 YDEGEE. Between the trimmed V and J ends, which lost 3 bases and 3 bases, there was a span of 10 bases. This CDR3 is built from 14 residues.

The chain combines TRBV23-1 with TRBJ2-7; D not resolved. TRBV23-1 is an ORF for which the function is uncertain. The V and J ends lost 0 bases and 0 bases respectively, with 15 bases between them. The CDR3 is 17 residues long. This CDR3 is CASSQSKARWSSYEQYF. As DNA, the CDR3 is TGCGCCAGCAGTCAATCTAAGGCCAGATGGAGCTCCTACGAGCAGTACTTC.

This clone was counted once. The rearrangement links TRBV18 to TRBJ2-7; TRBD1 aligns across 8 bases. Per the germline V gene, CDR1 is KGHSH and CDR2 is LQKENI. The CDR3 is made up of 14 amino acids. The ends lost 5 bases at V and 2 bases at J; junction bases unmatched: 5. The CDR3 protein is CASSTGTGPYEQYF. The CDR3, as DNA: TGTGCCAGCTCAACGGGGACAGGACCCTACGAGCAGTACTTC.

This clone was detected only once. The V and J genes are TRBV6-5 and TRBJ2-3, with a tentative D call TRBD1 (6 bases). The CDR3 sequence is 14 residues long. V dropped 6 bases and J dropped 1 base, with 11 bases sitting between them. Germline CDR1 MNHEY, CDR2 SVGAGI. CDR3 region: CASRTGLGTDTQYF. CDR3 DNA sequence: TGTGCCAGCAGAACAGGGCTTGGCACAGATACGCAGTATTTT.

The chain links TRBV4-1 to TRBJ2-5, with D possibly matching TRBD2 (6 bases). From germline, CDR1 is MGHRA and CDR2 YSYEKL. CDR3 length: 15 residues. V lost 1 base, J lost 7 bases, and 16 bases lay in between. The CDR3 loop is CASSQVGLSQSTQYF. CDR3 bases: TGCGCCAGCAGCCAAGTAGGACTATCCCAGTCGACCCAGTACTTC.

This CDR3 reads CASSPTGMDLEQYF. In DNA form, the CDR3 reads TGCGCCAGCAGCCCCACAGGAATGGATCTCGAGCAGTACTTC. This chain connects TRBV5-1 to TRBJ2-7; weak D call: TRBD1 (5 bases). Germline V CDR1 and CDR2: SGHRS, YFSETQ. This CDR3 comprises 14 residues. The V gene lost 4 bases and the J gene lost 6 bases, with 17 bases spanning the gap.

The chain combines TRBV15 with TRBJ1-2, with TRBD1 identical over 10 bases. The junction had 5 bases not matched to a gene; V was cut back by 3 bases and J by 4 bases. This CDR3 comprises 15 residues. Germline CDR1 and CDR2: LNHNV and YYDKDF (reference sequence). CDR3 in amino acids: CATSRGTGAAYGYTF. CDR3 sequence (DNA): TGTGCCACCAGCAGGGGGACAGGGGCGGCCTATGGCTACACCTTC.